The 14 T cell receptor beta chains reported below all come from one sample, sequenced in a study of naive and memory T cell subsets. An equimolar mix of two oligonucleotides served as the beta constant-region primer for TRBC1 and TRBC2. Using its own MiXCR run on the UMI-ligation and nested PCR reads, TCRdb lists one record per CDR3 protein. This sample yields tens of thousands of distinct CDR3 sequences, of which about 12% are seen a single time; 0.75% to 1% belongs to the top ten. Sequencing was performed on central memory CD4+ T cells from blood. The receptors stem from a human donor in good health.

This clonotype appeared many times. This chain connects TRBV4-1 to TRBJ1-2; D uncertain. The CDR3 has 13 amino acids. Germline V gene sequence: CDR1 MGHRA, CDR2 YSYEKL. Between the trimmed V and J ends, which lost 1 base and 4 bases, there was a span of 7 bases. Here the CDR3 DNA reads TGCGCCAGCAGCCAAGCCCCCCTCTATGGCTACACCTTC. This sequence encodes CASSQAPLYGYTF.

The chain combines TRBV29-1 with TRBJ1-2, with D unclear. Germline V gene lookup returns CDR1 SQVTM and CDR2 ANQGSEA. The CDR3 runs to 13 residues. Between the trimmed V and J ends, which lost 4 bases and 4 bases, there was a span of 13 bases. The chain's CDR3 is CSVAADPTYGYTF. The CDR3 DNA is TGCAGCGTTGCGGCAGATCCCACCTATGGCTACACCTTC.

CDR3 region: CASRQGNGNIQYF. In DNA form, the CDR3 reads TGTGCCAGCAGACAGGGGAATGGAAACATTCAGTACTTC. This rearrangement joins TRBV3-1 to TRBJ2-4; TRBD1 matches at 7 bases. Germline CDR1 reads LGHDT; CDR2 reads YNNKEL (reference sequence). The ends lost 6 bases at V and 6 bases at J; junction bases unmatched: 5. The CDR3 spans 13 residues. Combining the CDR3 with reference TRBV3-1 and TRBJ2-4 gives the whole variable domain DTAVSQTPKYLVTQMGNDKSIKCEQNLGHDTMYWYKQDSKKFLKIMFSYNNKELIINETVPNRFSPKSPDKAHLNLHINSLELGDSAVYFCASRQGNGNIQYFGAGTRLSVL.

V usage is TRBV6-2 or TRBV6-3 and J usage is TRBJ2-5; D not resolved. V lost 4 bases to trimming and J lost 5 bases, with 11 bases between them. Germline values: CDR1 MNHEY, CDR2 SVGEGT. The length of the CDR3 is 13 residues. The DNA of the CDR3 is TGTGCCAGCAGTTTGAAGCTGACCGAGACCCAGTACTTC. Translation gives CASSLKLTETQYF.

This clonotype has only a few counts. CDR3 coding DNA: TGTGCCAGCAGCCCATCCTACAATGAGCAGTTCTTC. It translates to CASSPSYNEQFF. The genes are TRBV11-2 and TRBJ2-1; D unclear. This CDR3 spans 12 amino acids. Trimming left V 5 bases short and J 1 base short, with 3 bases between. Germline CDR1 SGHAT, CDR2 FQNNGV. Using reference TRBV11-2 and TRBJ2-1 for the parts outside the CDR3, the full variable domain is EAGVAQSPRYKIIEKRQSVAFWCNPISGHATLYWYQQILGQGPKLLIQFQNNGVVDDSQLPKDRFSAERLKGVDSTLKIQPAKLEDSAVYLCASSPSYNEQFFGPGTRLTVL.

The chain uses TRBV28 and TRBJ2-4; 11 bases line up with TRBD2. V shed 6 bases and J 0 bases; nucleotides not matched to a gene: 10. Germline V CDR1 and CDR2: MDHEN, SYDVKM. The CDR3 sequence is 18 residues long. The CDR3 reads CASSMGLAVLLAKNIQYF. The CDR3 bases are TGTGCCAGCAGCATGGGACTAGCGGTCCTACTAGCCAAAAACATTCAGTACTTC.

This chain uses TRBV19 with TRBJ2-3; a weak D match, TRBD2 (6 bases). Trimming pared 4 bases from V and 2 bases from J, leaving 13 bases between. Germline V gene sequence: CDR1 LNHDA, CDR2 SQIVND (reference sequence). This CDR3 contains 15 residues. The CDR3 reads CASSTVAVYTDTQYF. DNA of the CDR3: TGTGCCAGTAGTACCGTAGCGGTATACACAGATACGCAGTATTTT. The full variable domain, rest sourced from reference TRBV19 and TRBJ2-3, is DGGITQSPKYLFRKEGQNVTLSCEQNLNHDAMYWYRQDPGQGLRLIYYSQIVNDFQKGDIAEGYSVSREKKESFPLTVTSAQKNPTAFYLCASSTVAVYTDTQYFGPGTRLTVL.

The chain joins TRBV12-3 or TRBV12-4 to TRBJ1-2, with 8 bases that match TRBD1. This CDR3 region has 14 residues. The J segment lost 3 bases and the V segment lost 7 bases, leaving 7 bases of the junction unmatched. The CDR3: CASTLGTGDYGYTF. DNA for the CDR3: TGTGCCAGCACCCTAGGGACAGGCGACTATGGCTACACCTTC.

This clonotype was seen a handful of times. The gene calls are TRBV30 and TRBJ1-2, with a possible D match to TRBD1 (6 bases). Trimming removed 3 bases at V and 0 bases at J, with 11 bases between. This CDR3 has 14 amino acids. The germline gives CDR1 GTSNPN, CDR2 SVGIG (reference sequence). The CDR3 loop is CAWRIQGANYGYTF. CDR3 nucleotide sequence: TGTGCCTGGAGGATACAGGGTGCTAACTATGGCTACACCTTC.

The chain recombines TRBV6-2 or TRBV6-3 with TRBJ1-5; D not certain. The CDR3 sequence is 12 residues long. The ends were cut back, 7 bases at V and 4 bases at J, with 8 bases in the middle. CDR1 and CDR2 from the germline V gene are MNHEY and SVGEGT. The DNA of the CDR3 is TGTGCCAGCACCAAGAGTAATCAGCCCCAGCATTTT. Amino acid sequence: CASTKSNQPQHF.

This clonotype was seen repeatedly, ten times or more. V and J are TRBV27 and TRBJ2-2; 8 nucleotides align to TRBD1. The V and J ends lost 5 bases and 5 bases, in that order; junction bases with no gene match: 10. Per germline, CDR1 MNHEY and CDR2 SMNVEV (reference sequence). The CDR3 consists of 16 residues. The CDR3 loop is CASSTWTGYDTGELFF. CDR3 nucleotides: TGTGCCAGCAGTACCTGGACAGGGTATGATACCGGGGAGCTGTTTTTT.

This clonotype was detected a few times. The genes are TRBV10-3 and TRBJ1-2, with TRBD1 matching 7 bases. The CDR3 is 16 amino acids. The J segment lost 0 bases and the V segment lost 2 bases, leaving 6 bases of the junction unmatched. Germline V CDR1 and CDR2: ENHRY, SYGVKD. In DNA form, the CDR3 reads TGTGCCATCAGTGAGGGCAGGGGGATATCTAACTATGGCTACACCTTC. It codes for CAISEGRGISNYGYTF.

Only a few counts were recorded for this clonotype. The genes are TRBV5-6 and TRBJ1-1; TRBD1 might be the D (6 bases). Deletions cut 0 bases from V and 0 bases from J, with 15 bases between. Germline lookup yields CDR1 SGHDT and CDR2 YYEEEE. The length of the CDR3 is 17 residues. DNA of the CDR3: TGTGCCAGCAGCTTGGGTTTGGGGCAGGGGATGAACACTGAAGCTTTCTTT. It specifies CASSLGLGQGMNTEAFF. The full variable domain, its missing parts supplied by reference TRBV5-6 and TRBJ1-1, is DAGVTQSPTHLIKTRGQQVTLRCSPKSGHDTVSWYQQALGQGPQFIFQYYEEEERQRGNFPDRFSGHQFPNYSSELNVNALLLGDSALYLCASSLGLGQGMNTEAFFGQGTRLTVV.

This clonotype was picked up a small number of times. CDR3 sequence (DNA): TGCGCCAGCAGCTTGGAGGCGGGCCCAGGCTACGAGCAGTACTTC. Translation: CASSLEAGPGYEQYF. The chain uses TRBV5-1 and TRBJ2-7; tentatively, D is TRBD2 (5 bases). The V gene's germline CDR1 is SGHRS and CDR2 YFSETQ. CDR3 length: 15 amino acids. Trimming took 0 bases from V and 3 from J, leaving 13 bases between them.